A single sample gave rise to the 31 T cell receptor beta chains below, sequenced in a study of cytomegalovirus exposure and HLA in healthy donors. This PCR relied on a set of 60 Vbeta primers and 13 Jbeta primers. Profiling relied on immunoSEQ multiplex PCR, and the TCRdb table lists in-frame clones only, not all of them. The sample records under 85,000 clones, around 74% being singletons. Sequencing was carried out using PBMCs. All receptors come from a woman aged 30 to 39 in good health and CMV-seropositive.

The rearrangement uses TRBV19 and TRBJ1-2; D remains ambiguous. The CDR3 runs to 11 residues. The V gene lost 5 bases and the J gene lost 6 bases, with 7 bases spanning the gap. In germline, CDR1 is LNHDA, CDR2 SQIVND (reference sequence). Written as DNA, the CDR3 is TGTGCCAGTAGTGTGAGGAATGGCTACACCTTC. Translating gives CASSVRNGYTF.

CDR3 DNA sequence: TGTGCCAGCAGTGGTCAGGGGGCGGCCAAAAACATTCAGTACTTC. Translated: CASSGQGAAKNIQYF. The V gene is TRBV2, the J gene TRBJ2-4, with 8 bases identical to TRBD1. Germline lookup yields CDR1 SNHLY and CDR2 FYNNEI. The CDR3 length is 15 residues. V gave up 4 bases and J gave up 1 base; unmatched junction bases: 3.

This chain connects TRBV6-5 to TRBJ2-7, with 8 bases that match TRBD1. CDR3 length equals 11 residues. The V and J ends lost 8 bases and 6 bases, in that order; junction bases with no gene match: 3. Germline V CDR1 and CDR2: MNHEY, SVGAGI. CDR3 sequence: CASRTGFEQYF. CDR3 nucleotides: TGTGCCAGCCGGACAGGGTTCGAGCAGTACTTC.

The chain recombines TRBV29-1 with TRBJ2-1; 8 bases line up with TRBD1. The V segment lost 7 bases and the J segment 8 bases; nucleotides outside the gene matches: 13. CDR3 length: 14 residues. CDR1 SQVTM and CDR2 ANQGSEA come from the germline V gene. As DNA, the CDR3 is TGCAGCGCCCGCAGGGGGCGGTTCATTGATGAGCAGTTCTTC. This encodes CSARRGRFIDEQFF.

J is TRBJ2-2 and V is TRBV6-5; D is ambiguous. Deletions cut 4 bases from V and 7 bases from J, with 13 bases between. This CDR3 has 14 residues. Germline V CDR1 and CDR2: MNHEY, SVGAGI. Here the CDR3 reads CASSSDFSLGELFF. CDR3 nucleotide sequence: TGTGCCAGCAGTTCCGACTTCTCCCTCGGGGAGCTGTTTTTT.

The chain combines TRBV29-1 with TRBJ1-2; D is unclear. CDR1 is SQVTM, CDR2 ANQGSEA, per germline. The CDR3 is made up of 12 amino acids. Trimming removed 7 bases at V and 4 bases at J, with 13 bases between. The CDR3 bases are TGCAGCGGTGGCGGAACGGGCTATGGCTACACCTTC. Protein: CSGGGTGYGYTF.

This chain joins TRBV2 and TRBJ1-5; D is ambiguous. The CDR3 runs to 14 residues. Trimming removed 5 bases from V and 5 bases from J, with 13 bases in between. Germline-derived CDR1 and CDR2 are SNHLY and FYNNEI. CDR3 in DNA: TGTGCCAGCAGTTCGACTGGGAGGGATCAGCCCCAGCATTTT. Its protein product is CASSSTGRDQPQHF.

The V call is TRBV29-1, the J call TRBJ2-5; TRBD2 might be the D (5 bases). V dropped 6 bases and J dropped 3 bases, with 14 bases sitting between them. Germline CDR1 reads SQVTM; CDR2 reads ANQGSEA. The CDR3 has 13 residues. The CDR3 protein is CSVHKRGKETQYF. In DNA, the CDR3 is TGCAGCGTCCATAAACGGGGAAAAGAGACCCAGTACTTC.

This sequence joins TRBV2 and TRBJ2-7, with D uncertain. V lost 7 bases and J 3 bases, leaving 10 bases between the germline ends. CDR1 SNHLY and CDR2 FYNNEI come from the germline V gene. This CDR3 is built from 12 residues. The CDR3 loop reads CASILLNYEQYF. CDR3 coding DNA: TGTGCCAGCATTTTACTCAACTACGAGCAGTACTTC. Full variable domain (remainder filled in from reference TRBV2 and TRBJ2-7): EPEVTQTPSHQVTQMGQEVILRCVPISNHLYFYWYRQILGQKVEFLVSFYNNEISEKSEIFDDQFSVERPDGSNFTLKIRSTKLEDSAMYFCASILLNYEQYFGPGTRLTVT.

The chain uses TRBV5-4 and TRBJ2-1; tentative D call: TRBD2 (6 bases). V shed 0 bases and J shed 10 bases, with 8 bases lying between them. The length of the CDR3 is 12 residues. Germline CDR1 is SGHNT and CDR2 is YYREEE (reference sequence). The CDR3 DNA reads as TGTGCCAGCAGCTTGGGTCTAGCGGAGCAGTTCTTC. Translating it yields CASSLGLAEQFF.

The V and J genes are TRBV28 and TRBJ1-5, with TRBD1 matching over 7 bases. Losses at the gene ends were 5 bases for V and 3 bases for J; bases not matched to a gene: 10. CDR3 length equals 16 residues. Germline V gene data show CDR1 as MDHEN and CDR2 as SYDVKM. The CDR3 nucleotides are TGTGCCAGCAGTCTAGGGACAGAGAGATACAATCAGCCCCAGCATTTT. Amino acid sequence: CASSLGTERYNQPQHF. Drawing the rest from reference TRBV28 and TRBJ1-5, the complete variable domain is DVKVTQSSRYLVKRTGEKVFLECVQDMDHENMFWYRQDPGLGLRLIYFSYDVKMKEKGDIPEGYSVSREKKERFSLILESASTNQTSMYLCASSLGTERYNQPQHFGDGTRLSIL.

This clone was seen a few times. J is TRBJ2-7 and V is TRBV29-1, with 9 bases identical to TRBD1. J gave up 4 bases and V 3 bases, and 1 base lay outside the gene matches. Germline V lookup: CDR1 SQVTM, CDR2 ANQGSEA. The CDR3 runs 12 residues. The CDR3 bases are TGCAGCGTTGATGGACAGGGGTACGAGCAGTACTTC. Its translation: CSVDGQGYEQYF.

The sample holds a few counts of this clone. The genes are TRBV12-5 and TRBJ1-2; D ambiguous. Germline lookup yields CDR1 LGHNT and CDR2 FRNRAP. The CDR3 contains 15 residues. V lost 0 bases, J lost 0 bases, and 8 bases lay in between. CDR3 residues: CASGLVTGSNYGYTF. The CDR3 nucleotides read TGTGCTAGTGGTTTGGTTACGGGGTCTAACTATGGCTACACCTTC.

V gene TRBV4-2 combines with J gene TRBJ2-1; D is possibly TRBD2 (6 bases). The germline V gene has CDR1 LGHNA and CDR2 YNFKEQ. The V end lost 2 bases, the J end lost 4 bases, and 12 bases lay between the germline ends. This CDR3 spans 15 amino acids. CDR3 coding DNA: TGTGCCAGCAGCCAATATAGCGGTCGGTACAATGAGCAGTTCTTC. Translating it yields CASSQYSGRYNEQFF.

The chain couples TRBV29-1 to TRBJ2-1; 8 bases line up with TRBD2. After removal of 2 bases from V and 0 bases from J, the junction contained 9 bases not matched to a gene. There are 17 residues in the CDR3. Germline lookup yields CDR1 SQVTM and CDR2 ANQGSEA. This chain's CDR3 is CSVETTLLAASYNEQFF. Written as DNA, the CDR3 is TGCAGCGTTGAAACAACTTTACTAGCGGCCTCCTACAATGAGCAGTTCTTC.

V gene TRBV9 combines with J gene TRBJ2-5; the match to TRBD1 covers 7 bases. Germline CDR1 SGDLS, CDR2 YYNGEE. The CDR3 sequence is 14 residues long. J gave up 5 bases and V 0 bases, and 4 bases lay outside the gene matches. The CDR3: CASSVEGAGETQYF. The CDR3, as DNA: TGTGCCAGCAGCGTAGAGGGGGCGGGCGAGACCCAGTACTTC.

The V gene is TRBV7-9, the J gene TRBJ1-3; TRBD1 might be the D (6 bases). The CDR3 totals 18 residues. V was trimmed by 3 bases and J by 1 base, leaving 19 bases between them. Germline CDR1 reads SEHNR; CDR2 reads FQNEAQ (reference sequence). CDR3 sequence reads: CASSFNPKQGDSGNTIYF. As DNA, the CDR3 is TGTGCCAGCAGCTTTAATCCGAAACAGGGTGATTCTGGAAACACCATATATTTT.

The chain employs TRBV7-9 and TRBJ2-5; 8 bases map to TRBD1. Trimming cost V 5 bases and J 5 bases; bases outside gene matches: 7. Germline V CDR1 and CDR2: SEHNR, FQNEAQ (reference sequence). The CDR3 length is 14 residues. The CDR3 bases are TGTGCCAGCAGCCCCGGACAGGGAAGGGAGACCCAGTACTTC. Translating it yields CASSPGQGRETQYF. Looking up the rest from reference TRBV7-9 and TRBJ2-5 gives the full variable domain: DTGVSQNPRHKITKRGQNVTFRCDPISEHNRLYWYRQTLGQGPEFLTYFQNEAQLEKSRLLSDRFSAERPKGSFSTLEIQRTEQGDSAMYLCASSPGQGRETQYFGPGTRLLVL.

The chain is built from TRBV4-1 and TRBJ2-2; 7 nucleotides match TRBD2. Germline-derived CDR1 and CDR2 are MGHRA and YSYEKL. The CDR3 is 17 residues long. V trimming: 1 base; J trimming: 2 bases; junction bases outside the gene matches: 7. In DNA form, the CDR3 reads TGCGCCAGCAGCCAAGTGGTAGCGGGCATCAACACCGGGGAGCTGTTTTTT. Translation: CASSQVVAGINTGELFF.

This clone was recorded once. The chain joins TRBV5-1 to TRBJ1-2; D unclear. In germline, CDR1 is SGHRS, CDR2 YFSETQ. V was shortened by 4 bases and J by 4 bases, with 11 bases between the two germline ends. The CDR3 is 13 residues long. The CDR3 here is CASSDNLVYGYTF. The CDR3 DNA sequence: TGCGCCAGCAGCGACAACCTGGTCTATGGCTACACCTTC.

The rearrangement joins TRBV13 to TRBJ2-5; D gene uncertain. The germline V gene encodes CDR1 PRHDT and CDR2 FYEKMQ (reference sequence). V lost 3 bases and J 1 base, leaving 9 bases between the germline ends. CDR3 size: 14 residues. The CDR3 sequence: CASSFPGLQETQYF. In nucleotides, the CDR3 is TGTGCCAGCAGCTTTCCAGGCCTCCAAGAGACCCAGTACTTC. Complete variable domain (other parts from reference TRBV13 and TRBJ2-5): AAGVIQSPRHLIKEKRETATLKCYPIPRHDTVYWYQQGPGQDPQFLISFYEKMQSDKGSIPDRFSAQQFSDYHSELNMSSLELGDSALYFCASSFPGLQETQYFGPGTRLLVL.

The chain links TRBV11-3 to TRBJ2-7, with TRBD1 identical over 8 bases. Looked up from germline, CDR1 is SGHNT and CDR2 is YENEEA. With V trimmed by 4 bases and J by 5 bases, 4 bases remained unmatched. The CDR3 spans 13 residues. CDR3 in DNA: TGTGCCAGCAGCTCGGACAGGGACCACGAGCAGTACTTC. It yields the protein CASSSDRDHEQYF.

As DNA, the CDR3 is TGTGCCTGGAGTGGACATAACTATGGCTACACCTTC. This codes for CAWSGHNYGYTF. The rearrangement joins TRBV30 to TRBJ1-2; no reliable D call. CDR1 and CDR2 from the germline V gene are GTSNPN and SVGIG (reference sequence). This CDR3 region has 12 residues. V was cut by 1 base and J by 1 base, with 4 bases left in between.

J is TRBJ2-7 and V is TRBV30; maybe TRBD2 (6 bases). CDR1 and CDR2 from the germline V gene are GTSNPN and SVGIG (reference sequence). V was pared by 5 bases and J by 0 bases, with 14 bases between. This CDR3 has 14 amino acids. The CDR3 DNA follows: TGTGCCTGGGCCGACCTGGGGGGCTCCTACGAGCAGTACTTC. Translated: CAWADLGGSYEQYF.

V is TRBV2 and J is TRBJ1-2, with 7 bases fitting TRBD1. The V segment lost 4 bases and the J segment 5 bases; nucleotides outside the gene matches: 4. This CDR3 spans 13 amino acids. CDR1 SNHLY and CDR2 FYNNEI come from the germline V gene. CDR3 in amino acids: CASSVRDRYGYTF. DNA for the CDR3: TGTGCCAGCAGTGTGAGGGACAGATATGGCTACACCTTC.

The chain has TRBV5-1 and TRBJ2-7; D is unclear. Trimming stripped 1 base from V and 3 bases from J, with 8 bases between. CDR1 is SGHRS, CDR2 YFSETQ, per germline. This CDR3 is 13 amino acids long. DNA for the CDR3: TGCGCCAGCAGCTTGCCCCCTTACTACGAGCAGTACTTC. Translated, it gives CASSLPPYYEQYF.

V is TRBV28 and J is TRBJ1-1; 9 nucleotides agree with TRBD1. CDR3 length equals 14 residues. The germline V gene encodes CDR1 MDHEN and CDR2 SYDVKM. With 6 bases clipped from V and 5 bases from J, the junction kept 7 bases outside the gene matches. CDR3 sequence reads: CASSLQGARTEAFF. Written as DNA, the CDR3 is TGTGCCAGCAGCCTACAGGGGGCGAGGACTGAAGCTTTCTTT.

The chain couples TRBV19 to TRBJ2-7; 10 bases are shared with TRBD1. Germline V CDR1 and CDR2: LNHDA, SQIVND (reference sequence). CDR3 length equals 14 residues. Germline trimming cut 10 bases from V and 0 bases from J; bases unmatched to any gene: 6. The CDR3 sequence is CATKGQGVSYEQYF. In DNA, the CDR3 is TGTGCCACTAAAGGACAGGGGGTCTCCTACGAGCAGTACTTC.

The chain is built from TRBV2 and TRBJ2-3; 13 nucleotides align to TRBD2. This CDR3 spans 16 amino acids. J was trimmed by 3 bases and V by 6 bases; bases with no gene match: 6. Germline CDR1 is SNHLY and CDR2 is FYNNEI. The CDR3 region has the DNA TGTGCCAGCAGGCTACTAGCGGGAGGGCTGACAGATACGCAGTATTTT. Translation gives CASRLLAGGLTDTQYF. Together with reference TRBV2 and TRBJ2-3, the CDR3 gives the full variable domain: EPEVTQTPSHQVTQMGQEVILRCVPISNHLYFYWYRQILGQKVEFLVSFYNNEISEKSEIFDDQFSVERPDGSNFTLKIRSTKLEDSAMYFCASRLLAGGLTDTQYFGPGTRLTVL.

This clone was found a few times. V is TRBV7-8 and J is TRBJ2-4; 8 nucleotides agree with TRBD1. Germline V gene data show CDR1 as SGHVS and CDR2 as FQNEAQ. This CDR3 region has 16 residues. The V segment lost 4 bases and the J segment 2 bases; nucleotides outside the gene matches: 7. The CDR3 nucleotides read TGTGCCAGCAGCTCGACAGGGGACGTGACCAAAAACATTCAGTACTTC. Its protein is CASSSTGDVTKNIQYF. Variable domain in full (rest from reference TRBV7-8 and TRBJ2-4): GAGVSQSPRYKVAKRGQDVALRCDPISGHVSLFWYQQALGQGPEFLTYFQNEAQLDKSGLPSDRFFAERPEGSVSTLKIQRTQQEDSAVYLCASSSTGDVTKNIQYFGAGTRLSVL.

This chain uses TRBV9 with TRBJ2-3; D gene uncertain. V dropped 0 bases and J dropped 5 bases, with 10 bases sitting between them. The length of the CDR3 is 14 residues. CDR1 and CDR2 (germline): SGDLS, YYNGEE. DNA of the CDR3: TGTGCCAGCAGCGTAGGCAGGTTCGGAGATACGCAGTATTTT. Amino acid sequence: CASSVGRFGDTQYF.